This entry lists 20 T cell receptor beta chains sequenced from one sample in a study of blood T cell repertoires in COVID-19. Some clones are missing from TCRdb's copy, which holds only in-frame ones; the method was immunoSEQ multiplex PCR. This sample has about 260,000 clones; approximately 86% occur once, and the top ten carry about 10%. The sample comprised peripheral blood. These receptors were taken from a man between 35 and 55 years old who had recovered from COVID-19.

The chain joins TRBV6-2 or TRBV6-3 to TRBJ2-1; the match to TRBD2 covers 10 bases. Germline CDR1 MNHEY, CDR2 SVGEGT. Losses at the gene ends were 5 bases for V and 7 bases for J; bases not matched to a gene: 11. The CDR3 is made up of 16 amino acids. CDR3 DNA sequence: TGTGCCAGCAGTCCGTATCTAGCGGGGGCGGAGAATGAGCAGTTCTTC. Translated, it gives CASSPYLAGAENEQFF.

This clone was detected once. The V gene is TRBV11-2, the J gene TRBJ2-2, with D tentatively TRBD1 (6 bases). This CDR3 region has 16 residues. V was clipped by 1 base and J by 1 base, with 10 bases between them. The germline CDR1 and CDR2 sequences are SGHAT and FQNNGV. The CDR3 sequence is CASSLVGGMNTGELFF. As DNA, the CDR3 is TGTGCCAGCAGCTTAGTAGGGGGAATGAACACCGGGGAGCTGTTTTTT. Complete variable domain (other parts from reference TRBV11-2 and TRBJ2-2): EAGVAQSPRYKIIEKRQSVAFWCNPISGHATLYWYQQILGQGPKLLIQFQNNGVVDDSQLPKDRFSAERLKGVDSTLKIQPAKLEDSAVYLCASSLVGGMNTGELFFGEGSRLTVL.

The chain recombines TRBV7-9 with TRBJ1-1; no definite D call. V was clipped by 1 base and J by 4 bases, with 10 bases between them. Germline CDR1 SEHNR, CDR2 FQNEAQ (reference sequence). This CDR3 has 14 residues. The CDR3 protein is CASSLESGITEAFF. The CDR3 coding sequence is TGTGCCAGCAGCTTAGAATCGGGTATCACTGAAGCTTTCTTT.

J is TRBJ1-4 and V is TRBV2; D is unclear. V shed 0 bases and J shed 8 bases, with 4 bases lying between them. CDR1 and CDR2 from the germline V gene are SNHLY and FYNNEI. CDR3 length: 12 residues. As DNA, the CDR3 is TGTGCCAGCAGTGAAGCTCAGGAAAAACTGTTTTTT. Residues: CASSEAQEKLFF.

This chain links TRBV6-5 with TRBJ1-6, with 9 positions matching TRBD1. The CDR3 loop spans 14 amino acids. J was trimmed by 10 bases and V by 6 bases; bases with no gene match: 7. Germline-derived CDR1 and CDR2 are MNHEY and SVGAGI. The CDR3 here is CASSSDRGRSPLHF. The DNA for the CDR3 is TGTGCCAGCAGCTCGGACAGGGGCAGATCACCCCTCCACTTT.

This chain links TRBV4-3 with TRBJ2-7; TRBD1 matches at 8 bases. The CDR3 sequence is 15 residues long. V lost 1 base to trimming and J lost 7 bases; unmatched junction nucleotides: 9. Per germline, CDR1 LGHNA and CDR2 YSLEER. CDR3 sequence (DNA): TGCGCCAGCAGCCAAGCCGGACAGGGTCTAGGGGAGCAGTACTTC. As protein: CASSQAGQGLGEQYF.

V gene TRBV6-5 combines with J gene TRBJ1-1; no definite D call. Germline V gene lookup returns CDR1 MNHEY and CDR2 SVGAGI. This CDR3 is 13 amino acids long. Trimming stripped 7 bases from V and 5 bases from J, with 14 bases between. CDR3 sequence reads: CASTKDWRTEAFF. CDR3 bases: TGTGCCAGCACCAAAGACTGGAGGACTGAAGCTTTCTTT.

This clone was observed a single time. The rearrangement joins TRBV3-1 (or the pseudogene TRBV3-2) to TRBJ2-7, with D uncertain. Trimming removed 1 base at V and 3 bases at J, with 10 bases between. CDR1 and CDR2 (germline): LGHDT, YNNKEL (reference sequence). The CDR3 contains 14 residues. The CDR3 DNA reads TGTGCCAGCAGCCAAGGTAGCAGAGACTACGAGCAGTACTTC. It encodes CASSQGSRDYEQYF.

This clone was detected once. This chain joins TRBV19 and TRBJ2-5, with TRBD2 identical over 10 bases. Germline V gives CDR1 LNHDA, CDR2 SQIVND (reference sequence). V shed 3 bases and J 2 bases; nucleotides not matched to a gene: 12. There are 18 residues in the CDR3. CDR3 coding DNA: TGTGCCAGTAGTATGCGTCGTCTAGCGGGGGTCGATCAAGAGACCCAGTACTTC. Protein sequence: CASSMRRLAGVDQETQYF.

V usage is TRBV7-6 and J usage is TRBJ2-1; TRBD2 aligns across 10 bases. The V gene's germline CDR1 is SGHVS and CDR2 FNYEAQ. The length of the CDR3 is 16 residues. V was pared by 4 bases and J by 2 bases, with 5 bases of the junction left unmatched. This CDR3 is CASSSRTSGPYNEQFF. CDR3 DNA sequence: TGTGCCAGCAGCTCGCGGACTAGCGGACCCTACAATGAGCAGTTCTTC. Full variable domain (outside the CDR3, taken from reference TRBV7-6 and TRBJ2-1): GAGVSQSPRYKVTKRGQDVALRCDPISGHVSLYWYRQALGQGPEFLTYFNYEAQQDKSGLPNDRFSAERPEGSISTLTIQRTEQRDSAMYRCASSSRTSGPYNEQFFGPGTRLTVL.

This chain connects TRBV11-3 to TRBJ2-1; no clear D. CDR1 is SGHNT, CDR2 YENEEA, per germline. The V gene lost 5 bases and the J gene lost 4 bases, with 6 bases spanning the gap. The CDR3 totals 12 residues. CDR3 coding DNA: TGTGCCAGCAGCATCGGGTACAATGAGCAGTTCTTC. It specifies CASSIGYNEQFF.

Only one count was recorded for this clone. The CDR3 is CATSVGRGTDTQYF. The CDR3 DNA reads as TGTGCCACCAGTGTGGGCAGGGGCACAGATACGCAGTATTTT. This rearrangement joins TRBV24-1 to TRBJ2-3, with D possibly matching TRBD1 (5 bases). V shed 5 bases and J shed 1 base, with 9 bases lying between them. The CDR3 runs to 14 residues. CDR1 is KGHDR, CDR2 SFDVKD, per germline.

The rearrangement joins TRBV3-1 (or the pseudogene TRBV3-2) to TRBJ1-3, with TRBD1 matching 8 bases. Trimming took 4 bases from V and 2 from J; bases not matched to a gene: 10. The CDR3 is 17 amino acids. The germline V gene encodes CDR1 LGHDT and CDR2 YNNKEL (reference sequence). CDR3 sequence: CASSRLTGGLAGNTIYF. The CDR3 DNA reads TGTGCCAGCAGCCGGCTTACAGGGGGTCTGGCTGGAAACACCATATATTTT.

This clone occurred many times. The chain combines TRBV12-3 or TRBV12-4 with TRBJ2-7, with D unclear. The CDR3 is 13 amino acids. V was cut by 2 bases and J by 5 bases, with 10 bases left in between. Here the CDR3 reads CASSLRRLDEQYF. DNA of the CDR3: TGTGCCAGCAGTTTACGTCGTCTAGACGAGCAGTACTTC.

This clone occurred once. One end of the junction varies from germline; a read error may be responsible. The gene calls are TRBV23-1 and TRBJ2-7; D possibly matches TRBD1 or TRBD2 (7 bases each). TRBV23-1 is recorded as an ORF, its role being uncertain. The CDR3 contains 13 residues. The CDR3 sequence: CACRGGASYEQYF. The CDR3 nucleotides read TGCGCCTGCAGGGGGGGGGCCTCCTACGAGCAGTACTTC.

V usage is TRBV19 and J usage is TRBJ2-7, with a tentative D call TRBD1 (6 bases). V was trimmed by 4 bases and J by 3 bases, leaving 16 bases between them. CDR1 is LNHDA, CDR2 SQIVND, per germline (reference sequence). The CDR3 has 15 amino acids. The CDR3 nucleotides read TGTGCCAGTAGTAGAAGACAGGCCGAAAGCTACGAGCAGTACTTC. As protein: CASSRRQAESYEQYF.

V gene TRBV11-2 combines with J gene TRBJ1-5; D possibly corresponds to TRBD1 (6 bases). The CDR3 loop spans 14 amino acids. CDR1 and CDR2 (germline): SGHAT, FQNNGV. V was cut by 5 bases and J by 6 bases, with 14 bases left in between. The DNA of the CDR3 is TGTGCCAGCAGCCACACAGGGTCTGGTCAGCCCCAGCATTTT. As protein: CASSHTGSGQPQHF.

The J gene is TRBJ1-2, the V gene TRBV9; weak D call: TRBD1 (5 bases). CDR3 size: 12 residues. The germline V gene encodes CDR1 SGDLS and CDR2 YYNGEE. The V end lost 3 bases, the J end lost 7 bases, and 10 bases lay between the germline ends. CDR3 nucleotides: TGTGCCAGCAGCGCCAGGGAATCTGGCTACACCTTC. Translation: CASSARESGYTF.

The chain has TRBV29-1 and TRBJ2-1; 13 bases fit TRBD2. The CDR3 length is 15 residues. J lost 5 bases, V lost 5 bases, and 6 bases had no gene match. The germline V gene encodes CDR1 SQVTM and CDR2 ANQGSEA. The CDR3 coding sequence is TGCAGCGTTTTAAGACTAGCGGGAGGAAACAATGAGCAGTTCTTC. Amino acid sequence: CSVLRLAGGNNEQFF.

The J gene is TRBJ1-6, the V gene TRBV2, with 7 nucleotides matching TRBD1. Germline V CDR1 and CDR2: SNHLY, FYNNEI. V gave up 6 bases and J gave up 10 bases; unmatched junction bases: 9. This CDR3 contains 14 residues. The CDR3 loop reads CASSEGQLGSPLHF. The CDR3 region has the DNA TGTGCCAGCAGCGAGGGACAGTTAGGATCACCCCTCCACTTT.